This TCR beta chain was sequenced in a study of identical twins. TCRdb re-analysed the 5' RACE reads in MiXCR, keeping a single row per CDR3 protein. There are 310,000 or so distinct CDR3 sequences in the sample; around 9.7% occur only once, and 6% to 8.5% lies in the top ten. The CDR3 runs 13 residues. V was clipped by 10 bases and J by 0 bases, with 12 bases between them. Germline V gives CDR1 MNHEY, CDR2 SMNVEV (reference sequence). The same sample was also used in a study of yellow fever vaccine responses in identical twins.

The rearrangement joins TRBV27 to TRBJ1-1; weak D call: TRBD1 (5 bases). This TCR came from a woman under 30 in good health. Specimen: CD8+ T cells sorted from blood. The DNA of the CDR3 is TGTGCCACCCGGGGGGTCTTGAACACTGAAGCTTTCTTT. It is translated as CATRGVLNTEAFF.